The source of this T cell receptor beta chain is a study of T cell responses to AZD1222 COVID-19 vaccine. Study-wide points: Most donors were white British, females outnumbered males, and clonal diversity was possibly underestimated.

The germline V and J ends were trimmed by 2 bases and 7 bases, with 15 bases remaining between them. This CDR3 has 15 amino acids. Germline values: CDR1 SGHTA, CDR2 FQGNSA. A note on this clone: No antigen is known for it.

Clones were read by immunoSEQ multiplex PCR, and TCRdb kept only the in-frame ones, dropping some. The table has tens of thousands of clones, around 88% seen once. The TCR was taken from an adult who received the AZD1222 COVID-19 vaccine. Sample: peripheral blood, taken 28 days after the second AZD1222 dose. The chain joins TRBV7-2 to TRBJ1-3; no firm D call. The DNA of the CDR3 is TGTGCCAGCAGCTTACTAAGATCAGGCGGTAACACCATATATTTT. Translated, it gives CASSLLRSGGNTIYF.